The following is a T cell receptor (beta chain) sequence with its context. This sample is drawn from a study of breast tumors, draining lymph nodes, adjacent tissues. TCRdb fed the multiplex PCR reads into MiXCR, producing one record per CDR3 protein. The table includes fewer than 15,000 distinct CDR3 sequences, roughly 60% detected once. This clonotype was sampled from a female donor with breast cancer. Some clones in this sample may be carry-over from other donors' samples. The specimen was tumor-adjacent breast tissue.

The CDR3 nucleotides are TGTGCCAGCAGTGCTAGGTTAGCCCCTCTTGTTAATGAGCAGTTCTTC. Translated: CASSARLAPLVNEQFF. V usage is TRBV25-1 and J usage is TRBJ2-1; D not certain. V shed 4 bases and J shed 7 bases, with 20 bases lying between them. CDR3 length: 16 amino acids. The V gene's germline CDR1 is MGHDK and CDR2 SYGVNS.